The clone carrying this T cell receptor beta chain was observed many times. Its matching antigen is unknown. The CDR3 loop spans 14 amino acids. The V end was cut by 1 base, the J end by 0 bases, with 1 base between. Germline CDR1 reads MGHRA; CDR2 reads YSYEKL. The sample comes from a study of molecular identifiers for immune sequencing clone quantification. Bulk TCR library preparation followed previously described methods with listed TCR primers. TCRdb fed the PCR reads into MiXCR, producing one record per CDR3 protein. This table has 250,000 to 350,000 distinct CDR3 sequences, about 22% appearing once. Study conclusions and caveats: The study found clones above 20 RNA copies held over 97% of effector molecules and under 1% in naive cells. Among around 1 million naive cells, spiked Jurkat TCR RNA from a single cell was reportedly detectable.

Sequenced sample: naive CD8+ T cells from blood, with Jurkat cell RNA spiked in. Subset: FACS-sorted CD8+CD4-CCR7+CD45RA+ naive T cells. This clonotype was sampled from a human donor in good health. Some libraries in this study had Jurkat cell RNA spiked in. The chain recombines TRBV4-1 with TRBJ2-6, with unresolved D. In DNA form, the CDR3 reads TGCGCCAGCAGCCAAGTCTCTGGGGCCAACGTCCTGACTTTC. Translated, it gives CASSQVSGANVLTF.